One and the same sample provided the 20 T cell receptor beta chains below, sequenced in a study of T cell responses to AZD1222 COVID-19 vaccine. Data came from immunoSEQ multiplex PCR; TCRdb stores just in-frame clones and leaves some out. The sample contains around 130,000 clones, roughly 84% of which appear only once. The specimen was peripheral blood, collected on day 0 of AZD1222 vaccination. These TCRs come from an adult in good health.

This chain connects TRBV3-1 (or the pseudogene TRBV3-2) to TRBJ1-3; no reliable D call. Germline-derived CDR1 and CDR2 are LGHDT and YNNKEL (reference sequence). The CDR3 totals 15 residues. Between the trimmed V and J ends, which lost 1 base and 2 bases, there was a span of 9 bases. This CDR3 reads CASSQGRQAGNTIYF. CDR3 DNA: TGTGCCAGCAGCCAAGGTCGACAAGCTGGAAACACCATATATTTT.

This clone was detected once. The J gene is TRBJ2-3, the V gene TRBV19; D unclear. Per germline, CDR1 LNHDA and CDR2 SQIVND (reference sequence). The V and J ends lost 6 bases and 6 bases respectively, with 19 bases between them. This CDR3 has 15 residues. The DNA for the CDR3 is TGTGCCAGTAGCTCCCTTCGACTCTCGTGGGATACGCAGTATTTT. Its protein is CASSSLRLSWDTQYF.

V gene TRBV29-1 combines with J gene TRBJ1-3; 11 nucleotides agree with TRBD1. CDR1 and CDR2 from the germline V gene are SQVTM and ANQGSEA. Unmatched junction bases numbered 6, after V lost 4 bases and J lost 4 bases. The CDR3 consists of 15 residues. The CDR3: CSVAGQGVLGNTIYF. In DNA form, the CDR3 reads TGCAGCGTTGCGGGACAGGGGGTTTTGGGAAACACCATATATTTT.

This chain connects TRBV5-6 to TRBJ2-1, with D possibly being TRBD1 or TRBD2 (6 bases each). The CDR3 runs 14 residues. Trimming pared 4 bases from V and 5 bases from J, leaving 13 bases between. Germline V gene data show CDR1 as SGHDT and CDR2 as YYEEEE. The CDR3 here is CASSPPGGHNEQFF. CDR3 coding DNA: TGTGCCAGCAGCCCGCCCGGGGGCCACAATGAGCAGTTCTTC.

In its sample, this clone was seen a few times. The CDR3 loop reads CASKLRVDTEAFF. CDR3 sequence (DNA): TGTGCCAGTAAGTTAAGAGTCGACACTGAAGCTTTCTTT. The chain has TRBV19 and TRBJ1-1; no clear D gene. V was clipped by 7 bases and J by 3 bases, with 12 bases between them. The CDR3 contains 13 residues. Germline CDR1 LNHDA, CDR2 SQIVND (reference sequence).

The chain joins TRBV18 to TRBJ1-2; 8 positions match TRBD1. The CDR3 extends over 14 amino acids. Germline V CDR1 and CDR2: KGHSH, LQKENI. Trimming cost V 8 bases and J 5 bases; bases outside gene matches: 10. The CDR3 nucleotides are TGTGCCAGCCGTAGTACGACAGGGGAATATGGCTACACCTTC. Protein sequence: CASRSTTGEYGYTF. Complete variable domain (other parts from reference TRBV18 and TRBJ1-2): NAGVMQNPRHLVRRRGQEARLRCSPMKGHSHVYWYRQLPEEGLKFMVYLQKENIIDESGMPKERFSAEFPKEGPSILRIQQVVRGDSAAYFCASRSTTGEYGYTFGSGTRLTVV.

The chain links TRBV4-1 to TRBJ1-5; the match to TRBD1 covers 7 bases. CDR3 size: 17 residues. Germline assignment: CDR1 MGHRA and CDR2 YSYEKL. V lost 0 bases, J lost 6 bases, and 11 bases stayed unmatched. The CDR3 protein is CASSQEKQGTSTQPQHF. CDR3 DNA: TGCGCCAGCAGCCAAGAGAAACAGGGGACATCTACTCAGCCCCAGCATTTT.

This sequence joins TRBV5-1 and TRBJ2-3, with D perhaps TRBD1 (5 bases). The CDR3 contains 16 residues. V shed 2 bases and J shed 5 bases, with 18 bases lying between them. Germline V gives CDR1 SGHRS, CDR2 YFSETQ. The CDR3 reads CASSFSTNQGIDTQYF. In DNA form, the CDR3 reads TGCGCCAGCAGCTTCTCCACCAACCAGGGAATAGATACGCAGTATTTT.

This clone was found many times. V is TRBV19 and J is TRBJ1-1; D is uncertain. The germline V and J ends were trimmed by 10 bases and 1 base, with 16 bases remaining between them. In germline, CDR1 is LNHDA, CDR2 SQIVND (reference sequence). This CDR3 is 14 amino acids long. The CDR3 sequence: CATTAVEENTEAFF. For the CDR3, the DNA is TGTGCCACTACCGCAGTAGAGGAGAACACTGAAGCTTTCTTT.

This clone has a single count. This CDR3 is CASSLVRFGQVADTQYF. The CDR3 nucleotides are TGTGCCAGCAGCTTAGTCCGGTTCGGACAGGTTGCAGATACGCAGTATTTT. J is TRBJ2-3 and V is TRBV11-2, with 7 bases identical to TRBD1. After removal of 1 base from V and 4 bases from J, the junction contained 11 bases not matched to a gene. The germline V gene has CDR1 SGHAT and CDR2 FQNNGV. The CDR3 is 17 amino acids. Using reference TRBV11-2 and TRBJ2-3 for the parts outside the CDR3, the full variable domain is EAGVAQSPRYKIIEKRQSVAFWCNPISGHATLYWYQQILGQGPKLLIQFQNNGVVDDSQLPKDRFSAERLKGVDSTLKIQPAKLEDSAVYLCASSLVRFGQVADTQYFGPGTRLTVL.

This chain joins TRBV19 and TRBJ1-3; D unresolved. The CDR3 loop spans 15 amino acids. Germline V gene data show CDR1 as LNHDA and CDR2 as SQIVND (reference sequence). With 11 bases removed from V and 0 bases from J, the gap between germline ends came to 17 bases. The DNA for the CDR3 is TGTGCCTCAACCCCGGTTGTGCACTCTGGAAACACCATATATTTT. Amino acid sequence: CASTPVVHSGNTIYF.

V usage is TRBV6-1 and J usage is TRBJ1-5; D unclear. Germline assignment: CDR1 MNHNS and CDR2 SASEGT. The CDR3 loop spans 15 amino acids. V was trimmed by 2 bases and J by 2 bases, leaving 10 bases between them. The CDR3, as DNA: TGTGCCAGCAGTGAAACCCCGGACCGCAATCAGCCCCAGCATTTT. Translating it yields CASSETPDRNQPQHF.

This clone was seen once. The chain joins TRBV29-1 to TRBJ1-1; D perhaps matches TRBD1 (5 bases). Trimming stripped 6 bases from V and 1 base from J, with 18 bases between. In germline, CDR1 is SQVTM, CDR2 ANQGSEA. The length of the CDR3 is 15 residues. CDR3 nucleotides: TGCAGCGTCCGAGGGGCGCCGGGGCAGAACACTGAAGCTTTCTTT. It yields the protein CSVRGAPGQNTEAFF.

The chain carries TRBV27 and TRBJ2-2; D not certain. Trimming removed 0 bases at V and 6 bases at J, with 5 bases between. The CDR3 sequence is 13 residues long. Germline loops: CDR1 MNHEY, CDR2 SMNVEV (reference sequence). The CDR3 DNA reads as TGTGCCAGCAGTTTATCGTTTTCCGGGGAGCTGTTTTTT. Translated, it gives CASSLSFSGELFF.

The CDR3 nucleotides read TGTGCCAGCAGCTTGGTTCGGGGGGCGGATGAGCAGTTCTTC. It translates to CASSLVRGADEQFF. V gene TRBV5-6 combines with J gene TRBJ2-1, with D tentatively TRBD2 (7 bases). Deletions cut 0 bases from V and 8 bases from J, with 12 bases between. From germline, CDR1 is SGHDT and CDR2 YYEEEE. This CDR3 has 14 residues.

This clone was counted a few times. CDR3 in DNA: TGTGCCAGCAGTTTTATAGGGGCGCACCTCCACTTT. As protein: CASSFIGAHLHF. The chain uses TRBV27 and TRBJ1-6; a weak D match, TRBD1 (5 bases). Germline V gives CDR1 MNHEY, CDR2 SMNVEV (reference sequence). The CDR3 is 12 residues long. Trimming left V 3 bases short and J 15 bases short, with 12 bases between.

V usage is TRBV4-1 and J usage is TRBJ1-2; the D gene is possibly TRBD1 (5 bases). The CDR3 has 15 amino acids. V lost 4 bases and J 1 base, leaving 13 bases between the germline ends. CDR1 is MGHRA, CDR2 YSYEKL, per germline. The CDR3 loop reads CASSRDSEFNYGYTF. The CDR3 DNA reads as TGCGCCAGCAGCCGAGACAGTGAATTTAACTATGGCTACACCTTC.

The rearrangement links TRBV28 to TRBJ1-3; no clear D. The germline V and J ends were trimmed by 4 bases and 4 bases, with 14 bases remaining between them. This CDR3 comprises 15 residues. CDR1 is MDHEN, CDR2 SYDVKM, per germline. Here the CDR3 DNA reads TGTGCCAGCAGTTCAGGTCAAATGCCGGGAAACACCATATATTTT. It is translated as CASSSGQMPGNTIYF.

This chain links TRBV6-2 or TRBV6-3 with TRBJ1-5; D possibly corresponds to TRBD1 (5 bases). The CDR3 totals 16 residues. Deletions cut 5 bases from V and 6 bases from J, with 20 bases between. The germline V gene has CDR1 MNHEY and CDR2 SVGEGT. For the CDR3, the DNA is TGTGCCAGCAGTCCCCGGGGGGGTGGGGCCTCTCAGCCCCAGCATTTT. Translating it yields CASSPRGGGASQPQHF.

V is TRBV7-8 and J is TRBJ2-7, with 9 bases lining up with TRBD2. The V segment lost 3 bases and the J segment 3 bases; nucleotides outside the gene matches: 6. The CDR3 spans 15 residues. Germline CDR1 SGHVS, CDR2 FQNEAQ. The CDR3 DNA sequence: TGTGCCAGCAGCTTTCGATCTAGCGGGAACTACGAGCAGTACTTC. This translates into CASSFRSSGNYEQYF. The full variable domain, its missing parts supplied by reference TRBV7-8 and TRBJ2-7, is GAGVSQSPRYKVAKRGQDVALRCDPISGHVSLFWYQQALGQGPEFLTYFQNEAQLDKSGLPSDRFFAERPEGSVSTLKIQRTQQEDSAVYLCASSFRSSGNYEQYFGPGTRLTVT.